This is a list of T cell receptor beta chains from one sample in a study of T cell responses to AZD1222 COVID-19 vaccine. Sequenced by immunoSEQ multiplex PCR; TCRdb stores in-frame clones only, minus some. The sample includes fewer than 300,000 clones, more than 85% of them seen just once. The specimen was peripheral blood, collected on day 0 of AZD1222 vaccination. These receptors all stem from an adult in good health. Each CDR3 is given with its conserved first and last residue. Fields, in order: V gene, D gene, J gene, clone size, CDR3 protein, CDR3 DNA. The D gene is left open where the match is weak. For some rows the clone size is stated as once, few or many, or as a class when expanded; others skip it.

V gene: TRBV9; D gene: TRBD1; J gene: TRBJ1-5; clone size: -; CDR3 protein: CASSGTGEQPQHF; CDR3 DNA: TGTGCCAGCAGCGGGACAGGGGAACAGCCCCAGCATTTT
V gene: TRBV5-1; D gene: -; J gene: TRBJ2-1; clone size: -; CDR3 protein: CASSSAGANNEQFF; CDR3 DNA: TGCGCCAGCAGCTCCGCTGGCGCCAACAATGAGCAGTTCTTC
V gene: TRBV4-3; D gene: -; J gene: TRBJ1-4; clone size: -; CDR3 protein: CASSQSKWQGNEKLFF; CDR3 DNA: TGCGCCAGCAGCCAAAGTAAATGGCAGGGGAATGAAAAACTGTTTTTT
V gene: TRBV10-3; D gene: -; J gene: TRBJ1-2; clone size: -; CDR3 protein: CAISDGTTYGYTF; CDR3 DNA: TGTGCCATCAGTGACGGGACAACCTATGGCTACACCTTC
V gene: TRBV6-1; D gene: -; J gene: TRBJ1-2; clone size: -; CDR3 protein: CASSEGHSGNYGYTF; CDR3 DNA: TGTGCCAGCAGTGAAGGGCATTCAGGAAACTATGGCTACACCTTC
V gene: TRBV19; D gene: -; J gene: TRBJ1-1; clone size: -; CDR3 protein: CASTLTANTEAFF; CDR3 DNA: TGTGCCAGTACCTTGACAGCGAACACTGAAGCTTTCTTT
V gene: TRBV3-1/TRBV3-2; D gene: -; J gene: TRBJ1-1; clone size: -; CDR3 protein: CASSQGPGQRAFF; CDR3 DNA: TGTGCCAGCAGCCAAGGGCCGGGTCAGAGAGCTTTCTTT
V gene: TRBV18; D gene: -; J gene: TRBJ1-4; clone size: -; CDR3 protein: CASSPRRNEKLFF; CDR3 DNA: TGTGCCAGCTCACCACGAAGGAATGAAAAACTGTTTTTT
V gene: TRBV10-3; D gene: -; J gene: TRBJ2-4; clone size: once; CDR3 protein: CAISESVNGGEYF; CDR3 DNA: TGTGCCATCAGTGAGTCCGTCAATGGTGGGGAGTACTTC
V gene: TRBV2; D gene: -; J gene: TRBJ2-5; clone size: -; CDR3 protein: CASGELETQYF; CDR3 DNA: TGTGCCAGCGGGGAGTTAGAGACCCAGTACTTC
V gene: TRBV5-1; D gene: -; J gene: TRBJ2-3; clone size: -; CDR3 protein: CASSSTVTDTQYF; CDR3 DNA: TGCGCCAGCAGCTCGACAGTGACAGATACGCAGTATTTT
V gene: TRBV28; D gene: -; J gene: TRBJ2-1; clone size: -; CDR3 protein: CASSLSGWLGTLLNEQFF; CDR3 DNA: TGTGCCAGCAGTCTCTCAGGGTGGTTAGGGACCCTACTCAATGAGCAGTTCTTC
V gene: TRBV18; D gene: -; J gene: TRBJ1-1; clone size: -; CDR3 protein: CASSPRGPGDGFSTEAFF; CDR3 DNA: TGTGCCAGCTCACCCCGGGGGCCAGGGGATGGATTTAGCACTGAAGCTTTCTTT
V gene: TRBV2; D gene: TRBD2; J gene: TRBJ2-3; clone size: -; CDR3 protein: CASSDKRGAGTDTQYF; CDR3 DNA: TGTGCCAGCAGTGATAAGCGGGGGGCAGGGACAGATACGCAGTATTTT
V gene: TRBV5-4; D gene: -; J gene: TRBJ1-4; clone size: once; CDR3 protein: CASSLGGEGYEKLFF; CDR3 DNA: TGTGCCAGCAGCCTGGGCGGGGAGGGGTATGAAAAACTGTTTTTT
V gene: TRBV5-1; D gene: TRBD1; J gene: TRBJ2-5; clone size: -; CDR3 protein: CASSALGTVTQETQYF; CDR3 DNA: TGCGCCAGCAGCGCTCTGGGGACAGTGACCCAAGAGACCCAGTACTTC
V gene: TRBV3-1/TRBV3-2; D gene: -; J gene: TRBJ1-4; clone size: -; CDR3 protein: CASSQTWDNEKLFF; CDR3 DNA: TGTGCCAGCAGCCAGACATGGGACAATGAAAAACTGTTTTTT
V gene: TRBV7-9; D gene: -; J gene: TRBJ2-5; clone size: -; CDR3 protein: CASSPEEETQYF; CDR3 DNA: TGTGCCAGCAGCCCAGAGGAAGAGACCCAGTACTTC
V gene: TRBV5-1; D gene: TRBD2; J gene: TRBJ2-1; clone size: -; CDR3 protein: CASSLAGDYYNEQFF; CDR3 DNA: TGCGCCAGCAGCTTGGCCGGGGACTACTACAATGAGCAGTTCTTC
V gene: TRBV28; D gene: TRBD1; J gene: TRBJ2-5; clone size: -; CDR3 protein: CASKGMGTGGFKTQYF; CDR3 DNA: TGTGCCAGCAAGGGAATGGGAACAGGGGGCTTCAAGACCCAGTACTTC
V gene: TRBV24-1; D gene: -; J gene: TRBJ2-2; clone size: -; CDR3 protein: CATSDFGGTGELFF; CDR3 DNA: TGTGCCACCAGTGATTTCGGGGGCACCGGGGAGCTGTTTTTT
V gene: TRBV20-1; D gene: -; J gene: TRBJ2-7; clone size: -; CDR3 protein: CSASDGGSYEQYF; CDR3 DNA: TGCAGTGCTAGTGATGGCGGATCCTACGAGCAGTACTTC
V gene: TRBV2; D gene: -; J gene: TRBJ1-5; clone size: -; CDR3 protein: CASSDRYSNQPQHF; CDR3 DNA: TGTGCCAGCAGTGACAGGTATAGCAATCAGCCCCAGCATTTT
V gene: TRBV28; D gene: -; J gene: TRBJ2-2; clone size: -; CDR3 protein: CASQGPRYTGELFF; CDR3 DNA: TGTGCCAGCCAGGGCCCCCGATACACCGGGGAGCTGTTTTTT
V gene: TRBV28; D gene: -; J gene: TRBJ1-2; clone size: -; CDR3 protein: CASSFEGRGNYGYTF; CDR3 DNA: TGTGCCAGCAGTTTTGAGGGGAGAGGTAACTATGGCTACACCTTC
V gene: TRBV2; D gene: TRBD2; J gene: TRBJ2-7; clone size: -; CDR3 protein: CASSYGRASGGLSYEQYF; CDR3 DNA: TGTGCCAGCAGCTACGGGAGAGCTAGCGGGGGGCTCTCCTACGAGCAGTACTTC
V gene: TRBV19; D gene: TRBD2; J gene: TRBJ2-1; clone size: -; CDR3 protein: CASSISGDNEQFF; CDR3 DNA: TGTGCCAGTAGTATAAGCGGGGACAATGAGCAGTTCTTC
V gene: TRBV28; D gene: -; J gene: TRBJ1-3; clone size: -; CDR3 protein: CASSPWGVGNTIYF; CDR3 DNA: TGTGCCAGCTCACCTTGGGGGGTTGGAAACACCATATATTTT
V gene: TRBV10-2; D gene: -; J gene: TRBJ1-5; clone size: -; CDR3 protein: CASSESRDRQPQHF; CDR3 DNA: TGCGCCAGCAGTGAGTCGAGGGATCGGCAGCCCCAGCATTTT
V gene: TRBV5-1; D gene: -; J gene: TRBJ1-6; clone size: -; CDR3 protein: CASSLSKDSPLHF; CDR3 DNA: TGCGCCAGCAGCCTCAGCAAAGACTCACCCCTCCACTTT
V gene: TRBV24-1; D gene: -; J gene: TRBJ2-1; clone size: few; CDR3 protein: CATSDPPMDEQFF; CDR3 DNA: TGTGCCACCAGTGATCCACCTATGGATGAGCAGTTCTTC
V gene: TRBV6-2/TRBV6-3; D gene: TRBD1; J gene: TRBJ1-2; clone size: -; CDR3 protein: CASSRTGTYGYTF; CDR3 DNA: TGTGCCAGCAGTCGGACAGGGACCTATGGCTACACCTTC
V gene: TRBV5-1; D gene: TRBD1; J gene: TRBJ1-2; clone size: -; CDR3 protein: CASSRDSPYYGYTF; CDR3 DNA: TGCGCCAGCAGCCGGGACAGCCCCTACTATGGCTACACCTTC
V gene: TRBV19; D gene: -; J gene: TRBJ1-1; clone size: -; CDR3 protein: CASSMDKNTEAFF; CDR3 DNA: TGTGCCAGTAGTATGGACAAGAACACTGAAGCTTTCTTT
V gene: TRBV7-9; D gene: -; J gene: TRBJ2-1; clone size: -; CDR3 protein: CASSLTGTFYNEQFF; CDR3 DNA: TGTGCCAGCAGCCTAACCGGGACCTTCTACAATGAGCAGTTCTTC
V gene: TRBV2; D gene: TRBD1; J gene: TRBJ1-1; clone size: -; CDR3 protein: CASSIDRGRTEAFF; CDR3 DNA: TGTGCCAGCAGTATCGACAGGGGGCGGACTGAAGCTTTCTTT
V gene: TRBV10-1; D gene: -; J gene: TRBJ2-7; clone size: -; CDR3 protein: CASRRGVYSSYEQYF; CDR3 DNA: TGCGCCAGCAGGAGGGGGGTGTACAGCTCCTACGAGCAGTACTTC
V gene: TRBV6-5; D gene: -; J gene: TRBJ2-7; clone size: -; CDR3 protein: CASSSGQTYEQYF; CDR3 DNA: TGTGCCAGCAGCTCTGGACAGACTTACGAGCAGTACTTC
V gene: TRBV7-9; D gene: -; J gene: TRBJ1-2; clone size: -; CDR3 protein: CASSPEGVNYGYTF; CDR3 DNA: TGTGCCAGCAGCCCCGAGGGAGTTAACTATGGCTACACCTTC
V gene: TRBV5-4; D gene: TRBD1; J gene: TRBJ1-2; clone size: -; CDR3 protein: CASRVQGARGYTF; CDR3 DNA: TGTGCCAGCAGGGTACAGGGGGCGAGGGGCTACACCTTC
V gene: TRBV18; D gene: -; J gene: TRBJ2-3; clone size: -; CDR3 protein: CASSPPGYTDTQYF; CDR3 DNA: TGTGCCAGCTCACCCCCGGGCTACACAGATACGCAGTATTTT
V gene: TRBV2; D gene: TRBD1; J gene: TRBJ1-4; clone size: once; CDR3 protein: CASSGGPGGDEKLFF; CDR3 DNA: TGTGCCAGCAGTGGAGGGCCAGGGGGTGATGAAAAACTGTTTTTT
V gene: TRBV7-2; D gene: -; J gene: TRBJ2-7; clone size: -; CDR3 protein: CASSFSGGDYEQYF; CDR3 DNA: TGTGCCAGCAGCTTTTCGGGCGGAGACTACGAGCAGTACTTC
V gene: TRBV12-3/TRBV12-4; D gene: TRBD1; J gene: TRBJ1-4; clone size: -; CDR3 protein: CASSFTGGEKLFF; CDR3 DNA: TGTGCCAGCAGTTTTACAGGGGGAGAAAAACTGTTTTTT
V gene: TRBV4-1; D gene: -; J gene: TRBJ1-3; clone size: -; CDR3 protein: CASSPWPGSGNTIYF; CDR3 DNA: TGCGCCAGCAGCCCTTGGCCCGGGTCTGGAAACACCATATATTTT
V gene: TRBV5-1; D gene: TRBD1; J gene: TRBJ2-1; clone size: once; CDR3 protein: CASSWGQVGSYNEQFF; CDR3 DNA: TGCGCCAGCAGCTGGGGACAGGTAGGCTCCTACAATGAGCAGTTCTTC
V gene: TRBV20-1; D gene: -; J gene: TRBJ1-5; clone size: -; CDR3 protein: CSASVGGWDSNQPQHF; CDR3 DNA: TGCAGTGCTAGTGTCGGGGGCTGGGATAGCAATCAGCCCCAGCATTTT
V gene: TRBV28; D gene: TRBD2; J gene: TRBJ2-7; clone size: -; CDR3 protein: CASRSSGGHEQYF; CDR3 DNA: TGTGCCAGCAGATCTAGCGGGGGACACGAGCAGTACTTC
V gene: TRBV4-1; D gene: -; J gene: TRBJ1-1; clone size: -; CDR3 protein: CASSQANTYTEAFF; CDR3 DNA: TGCGCCAGCAGCCAAGCCAACACCTACACTGAAGCTTTCTTT
V gene: TRBV6-2/TRBV6-3; D gene: -; J gene: TRBJ2-6; clone size: -; CDR3 protein: CASSYRGFGGANVLTF; CDR3 DNA: TGTGCCAGCAGTTACAGGGGGTTCGGCGGGGCCAACGTCCTGACTTTC
V gene: TRBV7-2; D gene: -; J gene: TRBJ1-1; clone size: -; CDR3 protein: CASSFVLAKDTEAFF; CDR3 DNA: TGTGCCAGCAGCTTCGTCCTAGCAAAGGACACTGAAGCTTTCTTT
V gene: TRBV16; D gene: TRBD1; J gene: TRBJ2-3; clone size: -; CDR3 protein: CASSRDRGTDTQYF; CDR3 DNA: TGTGCCAGCAGCCGGGACAGGGGAACAGATACGCAGTATTTT
V gene: TRBV5-1; D gene: -; J gene: TRBJ1-2; clone size: -; CDR3 protein: CASSPGGLSRGYTF; CDR3 DNA: TGCGCCAGCAGCCCCGGTGGCCTAAGTAGGGGCTACACCTTC